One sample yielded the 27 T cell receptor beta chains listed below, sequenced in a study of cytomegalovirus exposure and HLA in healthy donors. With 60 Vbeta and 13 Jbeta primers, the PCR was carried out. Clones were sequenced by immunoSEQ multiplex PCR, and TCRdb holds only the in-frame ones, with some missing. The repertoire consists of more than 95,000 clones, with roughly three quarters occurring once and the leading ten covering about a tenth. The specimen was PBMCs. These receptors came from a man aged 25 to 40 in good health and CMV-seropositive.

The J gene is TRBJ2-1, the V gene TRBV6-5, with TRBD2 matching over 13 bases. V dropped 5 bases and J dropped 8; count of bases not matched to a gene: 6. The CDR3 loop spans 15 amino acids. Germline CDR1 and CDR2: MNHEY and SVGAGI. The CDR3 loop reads CASSLRTSGRDEQFF. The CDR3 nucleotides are TGTGCCAGCAGTCTCCGGACTAGCGGGAGAGATGAGCAGTTCTTC.

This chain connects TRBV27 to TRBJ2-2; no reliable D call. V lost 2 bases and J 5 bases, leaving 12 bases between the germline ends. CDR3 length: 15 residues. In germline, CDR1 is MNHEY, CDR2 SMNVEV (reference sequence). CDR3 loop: CASSLLGQLTGELFF. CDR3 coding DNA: TGTGCCAGCAGTTTACTTGGGCAGCTTACCGGGGAGCTGTTTTTT.

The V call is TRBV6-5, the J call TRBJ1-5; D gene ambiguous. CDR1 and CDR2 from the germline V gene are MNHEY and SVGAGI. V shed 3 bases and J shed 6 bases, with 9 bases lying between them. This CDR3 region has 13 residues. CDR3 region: CASSYGRTQPQHF. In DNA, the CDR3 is TGTGCCAGCAGTTATGGCAGAACTCAGCCCCAGCATTTT.

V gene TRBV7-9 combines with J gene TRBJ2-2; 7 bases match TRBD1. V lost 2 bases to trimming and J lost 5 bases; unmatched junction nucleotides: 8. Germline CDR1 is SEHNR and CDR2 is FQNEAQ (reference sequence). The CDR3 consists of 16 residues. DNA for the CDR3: TGTGCCAGCAGCTTAAATTGGGACAGAAAAACCGGGGAGCTGTTTTTT. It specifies CASSLNWDRKTGELFF.

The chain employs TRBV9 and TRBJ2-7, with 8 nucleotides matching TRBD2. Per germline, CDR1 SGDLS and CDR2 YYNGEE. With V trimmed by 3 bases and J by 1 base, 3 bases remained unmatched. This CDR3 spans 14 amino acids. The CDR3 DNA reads TGTGCCAGCAGCGCTAGCGGGCTTTCCTACGAGCAGTACTTC. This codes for CASSASGLSYEQYF. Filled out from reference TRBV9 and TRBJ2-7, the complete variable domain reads DSGVTQTPKHLITATGQRVTLRCSPRSGDLSVYWYQQSLDQGLQFLIQYYNGEERAKGNILERFSAQQFPDLHSELNLSSLELGDSALYFCASSASGLSYEQYFGPGTRLTVT.

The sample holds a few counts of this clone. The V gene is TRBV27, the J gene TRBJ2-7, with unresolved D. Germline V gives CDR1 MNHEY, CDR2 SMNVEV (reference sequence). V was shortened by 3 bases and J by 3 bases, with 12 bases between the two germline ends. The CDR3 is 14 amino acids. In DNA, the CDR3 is TGTGCCAGCAGTTTGAGTAGCTTTATCTACGAGCAGTACTTC. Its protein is CASSLSSFIYEQYF.

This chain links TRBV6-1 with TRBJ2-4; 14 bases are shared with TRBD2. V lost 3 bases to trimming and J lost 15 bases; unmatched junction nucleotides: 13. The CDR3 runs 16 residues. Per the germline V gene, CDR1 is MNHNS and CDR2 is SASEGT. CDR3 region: CASSEPGLAGVKRRYF. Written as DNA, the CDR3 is TGTGCCAGCAGTGAGCCGGGACTAGCGGGAGTAAAGAGGCGGTACTTC.

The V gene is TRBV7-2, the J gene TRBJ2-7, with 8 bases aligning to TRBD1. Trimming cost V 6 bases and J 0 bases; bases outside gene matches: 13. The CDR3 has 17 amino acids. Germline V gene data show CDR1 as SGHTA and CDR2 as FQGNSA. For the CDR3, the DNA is TGTGCCAGCAGTCAGGGACAGGAGCGTCATTACTCCTACGAGCAGTACTTC. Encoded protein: CASSQGQERHYSYEQYF.

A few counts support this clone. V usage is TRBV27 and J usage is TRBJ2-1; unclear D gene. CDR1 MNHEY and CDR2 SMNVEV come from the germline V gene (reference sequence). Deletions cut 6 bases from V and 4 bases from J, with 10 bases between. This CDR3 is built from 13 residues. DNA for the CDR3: TGTGCCAGCAGGAAGACAAATTACAATGAGCAGTTCTTC. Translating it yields CASRKTNYNEQFF.

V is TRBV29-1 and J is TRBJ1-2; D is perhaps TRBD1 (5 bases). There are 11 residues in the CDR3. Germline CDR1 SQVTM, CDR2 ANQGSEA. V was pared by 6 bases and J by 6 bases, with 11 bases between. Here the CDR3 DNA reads TGCAGCGTATATCAGGGAAATGGCTACACCTTC. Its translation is CSVYQGNGYTF.

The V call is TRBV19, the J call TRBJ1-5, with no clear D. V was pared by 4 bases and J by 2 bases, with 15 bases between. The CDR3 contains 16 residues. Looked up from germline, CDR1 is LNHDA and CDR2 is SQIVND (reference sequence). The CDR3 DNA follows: TGTGCCAGTAGTAGGTGGGAGCTGCAGGGCAATCAGCCCCAGCATTTT. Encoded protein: CASSRWELQGNQPQHF. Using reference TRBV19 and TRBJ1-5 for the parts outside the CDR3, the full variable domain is DGGITQSPKYLFRKEGQNVTLSCEQNLNHDAMYWYRQDPGQGLRLIYYSQIVNDFQKGDIAEGYSVSREKKESFPLTVTSAQKNPTAFYLCASSRWELQGNQPQHFGDGTRLSIL.

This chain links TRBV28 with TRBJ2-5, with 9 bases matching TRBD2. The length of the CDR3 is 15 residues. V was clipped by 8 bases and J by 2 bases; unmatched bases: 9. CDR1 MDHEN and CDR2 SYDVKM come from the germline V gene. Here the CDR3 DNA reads TGTGCCAGCGGGGGTAGCGGGGGAGGGCAAGAGACCCAGTACTTC. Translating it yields CASGGSGGGQETQYF.

The CDR3 region is CASSPGLYNEQFF. The CDR3 bases are TGTGCCAGCAGTCCCGGACTATACAATGAGCAGTTCTTC. The chain combines TRBV28 with TRBJ2-1; maybe TRBD2 (6 bases). Germline CDR1 and CDR2: MDHEN and SYDVKM. Trimming left V 5 bases short and J 4 bases short, with 9 bases between. The CDR3 is 13 amino acids.

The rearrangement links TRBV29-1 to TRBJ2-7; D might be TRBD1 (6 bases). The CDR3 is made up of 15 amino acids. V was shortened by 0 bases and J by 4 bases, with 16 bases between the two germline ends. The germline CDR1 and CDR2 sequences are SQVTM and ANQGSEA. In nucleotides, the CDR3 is TGCAGCGTTGAAGAGGCGCAGGGGAGTGAATACGAGCAGTACTTC. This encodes CSVEEAQGSEYEQYF.

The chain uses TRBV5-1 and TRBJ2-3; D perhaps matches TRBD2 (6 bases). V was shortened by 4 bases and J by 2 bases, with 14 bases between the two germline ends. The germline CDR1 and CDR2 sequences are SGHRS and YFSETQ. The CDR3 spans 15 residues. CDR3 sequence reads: CASSVSSVPTDTQYF. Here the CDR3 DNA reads TGCGCCAGCAGCGTTTCTAGCGTTCCCACAGATACGCAGTATTTT. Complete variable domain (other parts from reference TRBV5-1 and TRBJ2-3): KAGVTQTPRYLIKTRGQQVTLSCSPISGHRSVSWYQQTPGQGLQFLFEYFSETQRNKGNFPGRFSGRQFSNSRSEMNVSTLELGDSALYLCASSVSSVPTDTQYFGPGTRLTVL.

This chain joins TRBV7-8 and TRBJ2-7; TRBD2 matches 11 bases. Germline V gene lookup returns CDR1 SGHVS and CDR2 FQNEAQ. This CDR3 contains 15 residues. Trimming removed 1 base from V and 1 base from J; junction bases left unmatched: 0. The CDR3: CASSLGLAGSYEQYF. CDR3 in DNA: TGTGCCAGCAGCTTAGGACTAGCGGGGTCCTACGAGCAGTACTTC. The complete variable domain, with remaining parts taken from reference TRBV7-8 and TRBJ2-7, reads GAGVSQSPRYKVAKRGQDVALRCDPISGHVSLFWYQQALGQGPEFLTYFQNEAQLDKSGLPSDRFFAERPEGSVSTLKIQRTQQEDSAVYLCASSLGLAGSYEQYFGPGTRLTVT.

The CDR3 DNA is TGTGCCAGCAGTTTATCGAGGACAGGGGGCACTGAAGCTTTCTTT. Residues: CASSLSRTGGTEAFF. This chain joins TRBV27 and TRBJ1-1, with 10 bases aligning to TRBD1. Germline trimming cut 0 bases from V and 4 bases from J; bases unmatched to any gene: 2. Germline V gene sequence: CDR1 MNHEY, CDR2 SMNVEV (reference sequence). The CDR3 covers 15 residues.

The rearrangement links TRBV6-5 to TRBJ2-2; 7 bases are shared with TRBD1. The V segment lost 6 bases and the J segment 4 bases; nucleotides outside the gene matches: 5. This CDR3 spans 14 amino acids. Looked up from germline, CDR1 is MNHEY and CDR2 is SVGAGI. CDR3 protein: CASRQGISTGELFF. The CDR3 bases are TGTGCCAGCAGACAGGGGATCAGCACCGGGGAGCTGTTTTTT.

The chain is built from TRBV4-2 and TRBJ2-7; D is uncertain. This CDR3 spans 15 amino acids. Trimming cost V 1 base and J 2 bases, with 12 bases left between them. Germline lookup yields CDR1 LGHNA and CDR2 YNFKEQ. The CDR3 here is CASSQARSAPYEQYF. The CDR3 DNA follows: TGTGCCAGCAGCCAAGCCCGGAGCGCCCCCTACGAGCAGTACTTC.

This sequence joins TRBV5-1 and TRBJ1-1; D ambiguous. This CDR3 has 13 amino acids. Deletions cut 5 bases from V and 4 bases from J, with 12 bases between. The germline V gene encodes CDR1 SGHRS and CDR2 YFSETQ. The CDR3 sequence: CASRGRTGTEAFF. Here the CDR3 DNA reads TGCGCCAGCAGGGGCCGCACCGGCACTGAAGCTTTCTTT. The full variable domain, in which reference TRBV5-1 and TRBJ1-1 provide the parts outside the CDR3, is KAGVTQTPRYLIKTRGQQVTLSCSPISGHRSVSWYQQTPGQGLQFLFEYFSETQRNKGNFPGRFSGRQFSNSRSEMNVSTLELGDSALYLCASRGRTGTEAFFGQGTRLTVV.

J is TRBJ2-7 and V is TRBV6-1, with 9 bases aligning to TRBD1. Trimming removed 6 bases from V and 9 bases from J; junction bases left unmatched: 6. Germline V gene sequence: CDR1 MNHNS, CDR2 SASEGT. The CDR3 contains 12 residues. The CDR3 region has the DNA TGTGCCAGCAGCCGCGGGACAGGGAGGCAGTACTTC. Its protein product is CASSRGTGRQYF.

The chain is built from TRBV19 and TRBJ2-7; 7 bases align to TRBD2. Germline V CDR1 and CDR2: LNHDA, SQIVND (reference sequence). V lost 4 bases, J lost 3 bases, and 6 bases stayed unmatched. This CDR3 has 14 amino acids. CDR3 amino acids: CASSTRTSFYEQYF. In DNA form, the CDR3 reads TGTGCCAGTAGTACCCGGACTAGTTTCTACGAGCAGTACTTC.

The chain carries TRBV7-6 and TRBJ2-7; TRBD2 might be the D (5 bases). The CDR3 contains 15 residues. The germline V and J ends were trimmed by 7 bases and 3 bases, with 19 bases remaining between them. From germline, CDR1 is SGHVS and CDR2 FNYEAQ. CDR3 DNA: TGTGCCAGCACCCTTGAGCTCTCGGGAAACTACGAGCAGTACTTC. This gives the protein CASTLELSGNYEQYF.

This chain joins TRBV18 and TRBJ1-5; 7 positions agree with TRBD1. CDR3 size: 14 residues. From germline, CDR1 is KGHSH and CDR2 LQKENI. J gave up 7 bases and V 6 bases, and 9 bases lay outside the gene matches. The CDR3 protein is CASSPGTEKQPQHF. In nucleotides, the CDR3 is TGTGCCAGCTCGCCTGGGACAGAGAAACAGCCCCAGCATTTT.

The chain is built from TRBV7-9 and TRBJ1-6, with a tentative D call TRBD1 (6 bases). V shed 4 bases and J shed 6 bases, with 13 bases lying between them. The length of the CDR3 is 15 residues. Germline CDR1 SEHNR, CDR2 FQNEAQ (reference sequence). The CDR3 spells CASSSGTTLNSPLHF. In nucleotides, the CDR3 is TGTGCCAGCAGCTCCGGGACAACCCTTAATTCACCCCTCCACTTT.

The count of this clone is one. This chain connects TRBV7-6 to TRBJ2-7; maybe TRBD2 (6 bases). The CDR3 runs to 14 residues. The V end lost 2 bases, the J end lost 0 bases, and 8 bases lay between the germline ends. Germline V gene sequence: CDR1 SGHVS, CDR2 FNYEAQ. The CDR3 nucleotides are TGTGCCAGCAGCTTACTCGGGAGCTCCTACGAGCAGTACTTC. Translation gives CASSLLGSSYEQYF.

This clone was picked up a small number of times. The CDR3 DNA reads as TGCGCCAGCAGCTACCGGACAGAGGCTAACTATGGCTACACCTTC. Translation gives CASSYRTEANYGYTF. The chain links TRBV5-1 to TRBJ1-2; D might be TRBD1 (6 bases). Germline V gene lookup returns CDR1 SGHRS and CDR2 YFSETQ. The V end lost 3 bases, the J end lost 0 bases, and 12 bases lay between the germline ends. The CDR3 runs 15 residues.